The clone carrying this T cell receptor (beta chain) was seen a few times. The same CDR3 arises from other DNA sequences in this sample as well. Sequenced by immunoSEQ multiplex PCR; TCRdb stores in-frame clones only, minus some. The sample has 600,000 to 750,000 clones; roughly 78% are singletons. This sample is part of a study of shared clonotypes between healthy human individuals. Germline CDR1 SGHAT, CDR2 FQNNGV. The CDR3 length is 15 residues. V lost 2 bases and J lost 0, with 8 bases in between. This TCR was sampled from a woman aged 25 to 39 in good health. This chain connects TRBV11-2 to TRBJ1-3; the D is unclear. The sequenced material came from memory CD4+ T cells sorted from blood. Described subset: CD45RA-negative fraction. CDR3 nucleotide sequence: TGTGCCAGCAGCTTAAGGGCGATCTCTGGAAACACCATATATTTT. This translates into CASSLRAISGNTIYF.